A selection of T cell receptor beta chains follows, all from one sample in a study of blood T cells in healthy people across ages. TCRdb re-analysed the 5' RACE reads in MiXCR, keeping a single row per CDR3 protein. The table records 1.5 million to 1.9 million distinct CDR3 sequences, roughly two fifths of them present only once. Specimen: blood. These receptors were obtained from a woman between 18 and 30 years old in good health. Both conserved end residues are part of each CDR3. Fields, in order: CDR3 protein, CDR3 DNA, V gene, J gene, D gene, clone size. The D gene is left open where the match is weak. The listing skips clone size in some rows; elsewhere it reads once, few, many or a size class.

CSASGGASGKETQYF	TGCAGTGCTAGTGGCGGGGCCTCAGGGAAGGAGACCCAGTACTTC	TRBV20-1	TRBJ2-5	-	few
CSATKSPGRGANEQYF	TGCAGTGCTACAAAATCCCCGGGACGGGGGGCCAATGAGCAGTACTTC	TRBV20-1	TRBJ2-7	-	-
CSARQTSGQPQHF	TGCAGTGCTAGACAGACCTCCGGACAGCCCCAGCATTTT	TRBV20-1	TRBJ1-5	-	-
CSARSPGGEVRPQHF	TGCAGTGCAAGGTCTCCCGGAGGGGAGGTGCGGCCCCAGCATTTT	TRBV20-1	TRBJ1-5	-	-
CASKPRLIMNTEAFF	TGTGCCAGCAAACCCCGGCTGATTATGAACACTGAAGCTTTCTTT	TRBV28	TRBJ1-1	-	-
CASSEVLRVETQYF	TGTGCCAGCAGTGAAGTGCTCCGGGTTGAGACCCAGTACTTC	TRBV2	TRBJ2-5	-	few
CASSRHLGTGGGNEQYF	TGTGCCAGCAGTCGACACCTGGGGACAGGGGGTGGCAATGAGCAGTACTTC	TRBV12-3/TRBV12-4	TRBJ2-5	TRBD1	-
CASSPQQGTDTQYF	TGTGCCAGCTCACCACAGCAGGGAACAGATACGCAGTATTTT	TRBV18	TRBJ2-3	-	-
CASSVGTITTGELFF	TGTGCCAGCAGCGTCGGGACAATAACCACCGGGGAGCTGTTTTTT	TRBV9	TRBJ2-2	-	-
CASSHVRGGDTEAFF	TGCGCCAGCAGCCACGTTCGCGGGGGGGACACTGAAGCTTTCTTT	TRBV4-1	TRBJ1-1	-	-
CASSLDSYGGETQYF	TGTGCCAGCAGCTTAGACTCCTATGGGGGGGAGACCCAGTACTTC	TRBV7-9	TRBJ2-5	-	-
CASSLRVGGNSNQPQHF	TGTGCCAGCAGTTTAAGAGTCGGGGGGAATAGCAATCAGCCCCAGCATTTT	TRBV12-3/TRBV12-4	TRBJ1-5	-	-
CASSLNRVQETQYF	TGCGCCAGCAGCTTAAACAGGGTGCAAGAGACCCAGTACTTC	TRBV5-1	TRBJ2-5	-	few
CATSRPPGRNTEAFF	TGTGCCACCAGCAGACCTCCCGGCAGAAACACTGAAGCTTTCTTT	TRBV15	TRBJ1-1	-	-
CASSQDWGGTEAFF	TGTGCCAGCAGCCAAGATTGGGGAGGCACTGAAGCTTTCTTT	TRBV4-1	TRBJ1-1	-	many
CASSPTSGGAPNEQFF	TGTGCCAGCAGTCCGACTAGCGGGGGGGCACCCAATGAGCAGTTCTTC	TRBV27	TRBJ2-1	TRBD2	few
CSARDPLINSPLHF	TGCAGTGCTAGAGATCCCCTTATTAATTCACCCCTCCACTTT	TRBV20-1	TRBJ1-6	-	-
CASSKETYNEQFF	TGTGCCAGCAGCAAAGAAACCTACAATGAGCAGTTCTTC	TRBV7-2	TRBJ2-1	-	-
CASWQGNYGYTF	TGTGCCAGCTGGCAGGGGAACTATGGCTACACCTTC	TRBV6-2/TRBV6-3	TRBJ1-2	-	-
CASKLNSYEQYF	TGTGCCAGCAAGTTAAACTCCTACGAGCAGTACTTC	TRBV12-3/TRBV12-4	TRBJ2-7	-	few
CASSLGVVQETQYF	TGTGCCAGCAGCTTAGGGGTTGTGCAAGAGACCCAGTACTTC	TRBV7-6	TRBJ2-5	-	few
CASSIGGRETQYF	TGTGCCAGTAGTATAGGTGGGAGAGAGACCCAGTACTTC	TRBV19	TRBJ2-5	-	once
CASSTGLAGPNTGELFF	TGTGCCAGCAGCACCGGACTAGCGGGACCGAACACCGGGGAGCTGTTTTTT	TRBV12-3/TRBV12-4	TRBJ2-2	TRBD2	-
CASSFWSLGQGRNTEAFF	TGTGCCAGCAGTTTTTGGAGTCTGGGACAGGGTAGGAACACTGAAGCTTTCTTT	TRBV12-3/TRBV12-4	TRBJ1-1	TRBD1	many
CASSPTPGAYNEQFF	TGTGCCAGCAGCCCCACCCCGGGGGCCTACAATGAGCAGTTCTTC	TRBV27	TRBJ2-1	-	-
CASRGGSDTQYF	TGTGCCAGCCGAGGGGGGTCAGATACGCAGTATTTT	TRBV9	TRBJ2-3	-	few
CASSLFQTNTEAFF	TGCGCCAGCAGCTTGTTTCAGACCAACACTGAAGCTTTCTTT	TRBV5-1	TRBJ1-1	-	few
CASSSKGGSNQPQHF	TGTGCCAGCAGTTCTAAGGGGGGTAGCAATCAGCCCCAGCATTTT	TRBV12-3/TRBV12-4	TRBJ1-5	-	few
CASSFASEDTQYF	TGTGCCAGCAGCTTTGCTTCAGAAGATACGCAGTATTTT	TRBV7-6	TRBJ2-3	-	-
CASAPPGRELGQFF	TGTGCCAGCGCTCCGCCGGGGAGAGAATTGGGGCAGTTCTTC	TRBV7-9	TRBJ2-1	-	-
CASSEGMTTGGWYGYTF	TGTGCCAGCAGCGAGGGTATGACCACAGGGGGCTGGTATGGCTACACCTTC	TRBV6-1	TRBJ1-2	TRBD1	-
CAGSLRTGETQYF	TGTGCCGGCAGCCTCCGGACAGGAGAGACCCAGTACTTC	TRBV7-2	TRBJ2-5	TRBD1	-
CASSSQRLAGLYNEQYF	TGTGCCAGCAGCTCCCAGCGACTAGCGGGGCTATACAATGAGCAGTACTTC	TRBV5-5	TRBJ2-5	TRBD2	-
CASNGGYGYTF	TGTGCCAGCAATGGGGGCTATGGCTACACCTTC	TRBV25-1	TRBJ1-2	-	few
CSASLQNTGELFF	TGCAGTGCTAGTCTCCAAAACACCGGGGAGCTGTTTTTT	TRBV20-1	TRBJ2-2	-	-
CAISANTEAFF	TGTGCCATCTCGGCGAACACTGAAGCTTTCTTT	TRBV10-3	TRBJ1-1	-	-
CASSRWTGRPAEQYF	TGTGCCAGCAGCAGATGGACAGGACGCCCTGCGGAGCAGTACTTC	TRBV5-5	TRBJ2-7	TRBD1	-
CASTRADGYTF	TGTGCCAGCACGAGGGCCGATGGCTACACCTTC	TRBV7-9	TRBJ1-2	-	-
CASSQVAQATYEQYF	TGCGCCAGCAGCCAAGTCGCGCAGGCGACCTACGAGCAGTACTTC	TRBV4-3	TRBJ2-7	-	-
CASRTSGSGNEQYF	TGTGCCAGCAGAACTAGCGGGAGTGGCAACGAGCAGTACTTC	TRBV6-6	TRBJ2-7	TRBD2	few
CASSVGVSGGSSYNEQFF	TGTGCCAGCAGCGTAGGGGTAAGCGGGGGGAGCTCCTACAATGAGCAGTTCTTC	TRBV9	TRBJ2-1	TRBD2	-
CASSQAYREWNEKLFF	TGCGCCAGCAGCCAAGCCTACAGGGAGTGGAATGAAAAACTGTTTTTT	TRBV4-3	TRBJ1-4	-	-
CSAFDYYNEQFF	TGCAGTGCTTTTGACTACTACAATGAGCAGTTCTTC	TRBV20-1	TRBJ2-1	-	-
CSGVGPNNEQFF	TGCAGTGGAGTGGGCCCCAACAATGAGCAGTTCTTC	TRBV20-1	TRBJ2-1	-	few
CASAGGGDTQYF	TGTGCCAGCGCGGGTGGGGGGGATACGCAGTATTTT	TRBV13	TRBJ2-3	-	-
CTSSLGQATSTDTQYF	TGTACCAGCTCCCTGGGACAGGCAACTAGCACAGATACGCAGTATTTT	TRBV25-1	TRBJ2-3	TRBD1	-
CASSPHGRGISYEQYF	TGTGCCAGCAGTCCCCACGGCCGAGGGATAAGCTACGAGCAGTACTTC	TRBV27	TRBJ2-7	-	-
CSARKAASTDTQYF	TGCAGTGCCCGAAAGGCGGCGAGCACAGATACGCAGTATTTT	TRBV20-1	TRBJ2-3	-	few
CASSLLRGEPQHF	TGTGCCAGCAGCTTATTACGGGGGGAGCCCCAGCATTTT	TRBV7-2	TRBJ1-5	-	few
CVSSQEGLVNEQFF	TGTGTCAGCAGCCAAGAGGGACTAGTTAATGAGCAGTTCTTC	TRBV3-1	TRBJ2-1	TRBD2	-
CASSLDRSSSYNEQFF	TGTGCCAGCAGCTTAGACCGGAGTAGCTCCTACAATGAGCAGTTCTTC	TRBV11-2	TRBJ2-1	-	-
CASSAQANNEQFF	TGCGCCAGCAGCGCACAGGCCAACAATGAGCAGTTCTTC	TRBV4-3	TRBJ2-1	-	-